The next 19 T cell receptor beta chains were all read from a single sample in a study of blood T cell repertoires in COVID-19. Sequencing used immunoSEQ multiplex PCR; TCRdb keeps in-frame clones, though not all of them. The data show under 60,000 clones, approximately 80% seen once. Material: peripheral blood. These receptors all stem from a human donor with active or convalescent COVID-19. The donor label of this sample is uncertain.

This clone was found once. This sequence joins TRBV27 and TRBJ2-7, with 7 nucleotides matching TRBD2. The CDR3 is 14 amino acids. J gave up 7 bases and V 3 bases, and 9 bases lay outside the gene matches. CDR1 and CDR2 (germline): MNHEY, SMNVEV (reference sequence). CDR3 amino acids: CASSFGGSWGEQYF. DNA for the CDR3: TGTGCCAGCAGTTTCGGCGGGAGCTGGGGGGAGCAGTACTTC.

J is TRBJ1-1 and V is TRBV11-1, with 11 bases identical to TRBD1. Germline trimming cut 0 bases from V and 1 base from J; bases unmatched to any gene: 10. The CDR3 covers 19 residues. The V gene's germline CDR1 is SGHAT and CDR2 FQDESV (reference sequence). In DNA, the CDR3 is TGTGCCAGCAGCTTAGCGGGACAGGGGGTAGGGTGGAAGAACACTGAAGCTTTCTTT. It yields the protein CASSLAGQGVGWKNTEAFF.

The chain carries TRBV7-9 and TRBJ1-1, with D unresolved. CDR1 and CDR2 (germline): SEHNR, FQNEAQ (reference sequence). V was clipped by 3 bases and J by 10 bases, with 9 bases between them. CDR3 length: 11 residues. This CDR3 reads CASSLNSGAFF. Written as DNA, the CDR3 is TGTGCCAGCAGCTTGAACAGCGGAGCTTTCTTT. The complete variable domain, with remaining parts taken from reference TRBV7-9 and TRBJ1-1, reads DTGVSQNPRHKITKRGQNVTFRCDPISEHNRLYWYRQTLGQGPEFLTYFQNEAQLEKSRLLSDRFSAERPKGSFSTLEIQRTEQGDSAMYLCASSLNSGAFFGQGTRLTVV.

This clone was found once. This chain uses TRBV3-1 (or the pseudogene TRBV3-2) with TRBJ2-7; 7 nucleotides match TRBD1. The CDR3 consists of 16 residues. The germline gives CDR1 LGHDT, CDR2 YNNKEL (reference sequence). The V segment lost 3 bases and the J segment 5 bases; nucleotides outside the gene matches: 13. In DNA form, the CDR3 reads TGTGCCAGCAGCCAGGCTAACAGGGGTTGGGGCGACGAGCAGTACTTC. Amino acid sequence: CASSQANRGWGDEQYF.

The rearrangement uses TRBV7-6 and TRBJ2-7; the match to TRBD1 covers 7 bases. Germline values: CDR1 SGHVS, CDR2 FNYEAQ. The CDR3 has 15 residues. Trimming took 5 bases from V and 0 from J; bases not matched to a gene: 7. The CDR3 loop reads CASSPRGTSSYEQYF. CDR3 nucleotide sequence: TGTGCCAGCAGCCCCAGGGGGACCTCCTCCTACGAGCAGTACTTC.

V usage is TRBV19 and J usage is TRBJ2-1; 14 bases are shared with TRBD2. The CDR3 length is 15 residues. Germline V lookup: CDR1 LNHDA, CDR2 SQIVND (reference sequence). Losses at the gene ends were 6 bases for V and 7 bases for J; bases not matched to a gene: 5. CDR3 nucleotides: TGTGCCAGTAGGACGACTAGCGGGAGGGGAAATGAGCAGTTCTTC. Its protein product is CASRTTSGRGNEQFF.

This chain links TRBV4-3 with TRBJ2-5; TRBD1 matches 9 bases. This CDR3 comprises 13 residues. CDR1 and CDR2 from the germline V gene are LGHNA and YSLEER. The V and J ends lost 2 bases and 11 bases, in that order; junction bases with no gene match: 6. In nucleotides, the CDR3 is TGCGCCAGCAGCCAAACTCACAGGGGGCATCAGTACTTC. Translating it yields CASSQTHRGHQYF.

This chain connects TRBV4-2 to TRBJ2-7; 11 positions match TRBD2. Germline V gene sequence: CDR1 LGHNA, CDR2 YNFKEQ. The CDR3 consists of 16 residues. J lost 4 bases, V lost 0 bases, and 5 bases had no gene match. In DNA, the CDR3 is TGTGCCAGCAGCCAAGATCACCTAGCGGGGGGTTACGAGCAGTACTTC. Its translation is CASSQDHLAGGYEQYF.

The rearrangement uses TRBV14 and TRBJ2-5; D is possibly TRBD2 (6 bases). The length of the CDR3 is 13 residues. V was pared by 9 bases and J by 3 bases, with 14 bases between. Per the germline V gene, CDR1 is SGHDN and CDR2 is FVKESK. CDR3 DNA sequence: TGTGCCAGTAGGGGCCCTAGCGAAGAGACCCAGTACTTC. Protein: CASRGPSEETQYF.

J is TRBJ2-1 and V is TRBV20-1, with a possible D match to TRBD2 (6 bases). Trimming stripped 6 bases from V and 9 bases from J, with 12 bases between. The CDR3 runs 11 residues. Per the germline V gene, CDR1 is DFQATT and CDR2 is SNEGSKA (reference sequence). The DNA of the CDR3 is TGCAGTGCATCGGGACTCGGTGAGCAGTTCTTC. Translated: CSASGLGEQFF.

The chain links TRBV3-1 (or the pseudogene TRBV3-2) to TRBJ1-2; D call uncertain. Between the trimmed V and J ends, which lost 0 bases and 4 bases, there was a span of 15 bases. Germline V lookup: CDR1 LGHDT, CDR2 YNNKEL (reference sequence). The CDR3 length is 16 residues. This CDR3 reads CASSQDNLLVAYGYTF. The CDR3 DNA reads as TGTGCCAGCAGCCAAGACAACCTCCTAGTAGCCTATGGCTACACCTTC.

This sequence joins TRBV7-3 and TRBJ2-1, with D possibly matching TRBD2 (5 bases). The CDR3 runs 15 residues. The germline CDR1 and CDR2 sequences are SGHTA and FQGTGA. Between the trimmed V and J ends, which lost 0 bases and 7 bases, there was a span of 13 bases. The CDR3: CASSLTRESSNEQFF. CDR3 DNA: TGTGCCAGCAGCTTAACGAGGGAGTCGAGTAATGAGCAGTTCTTC. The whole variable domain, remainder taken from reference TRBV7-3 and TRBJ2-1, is GAGVSQTPSNKVTEKGKYVELRCDPISGHTALYWYRQSLGQGPEFLIYFQGTGAADDSGLPNDRFFAVRPEGSVSTLKIQRTERGDSAVYLCASSLTRESSNEQFFGPGTRLTVL.

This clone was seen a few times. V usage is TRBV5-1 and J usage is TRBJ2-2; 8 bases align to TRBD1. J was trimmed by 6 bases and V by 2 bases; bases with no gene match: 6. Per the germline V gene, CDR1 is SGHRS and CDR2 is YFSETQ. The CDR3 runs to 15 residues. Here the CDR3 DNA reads TGCGCCAGCAGCTTCCAGGGGGCTATCGCCGGGGAGCTGTTTTTT. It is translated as CASSFQGAIAGELFF.

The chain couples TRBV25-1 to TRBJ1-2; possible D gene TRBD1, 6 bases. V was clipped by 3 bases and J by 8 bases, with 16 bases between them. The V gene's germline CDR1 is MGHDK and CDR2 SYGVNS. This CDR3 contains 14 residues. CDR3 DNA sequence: TGTGCCAGCAGTGACTATACAGGGATCGAGGGCTACACCTTC. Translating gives CASSDYTGIEGYTF.

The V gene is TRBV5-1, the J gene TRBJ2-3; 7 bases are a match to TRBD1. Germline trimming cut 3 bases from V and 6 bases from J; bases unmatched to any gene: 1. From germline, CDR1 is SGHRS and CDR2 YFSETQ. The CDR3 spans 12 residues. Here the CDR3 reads CASSSQGDTQYF. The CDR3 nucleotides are TGCGCCAGCAGCTCACAGGGGGATACGCAGTATTTT.

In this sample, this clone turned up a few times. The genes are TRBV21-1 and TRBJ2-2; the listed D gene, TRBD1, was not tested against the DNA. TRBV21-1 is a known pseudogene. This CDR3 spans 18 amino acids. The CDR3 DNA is TGTGCCAGCAGCAAAGCGCCTGACAGGGCTCCGAACACCGGGGAGCTGTTTTTT. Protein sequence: CASSKAPDRAPNTGELFF.

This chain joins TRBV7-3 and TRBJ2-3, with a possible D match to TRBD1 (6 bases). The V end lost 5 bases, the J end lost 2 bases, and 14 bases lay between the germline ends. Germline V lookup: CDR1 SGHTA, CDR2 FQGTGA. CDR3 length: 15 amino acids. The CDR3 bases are TGTGCCAGCAGCCCGACTCAGGGGTACACAGATACGCAGTATTTT. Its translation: CASSPTQGYTDTQYF.

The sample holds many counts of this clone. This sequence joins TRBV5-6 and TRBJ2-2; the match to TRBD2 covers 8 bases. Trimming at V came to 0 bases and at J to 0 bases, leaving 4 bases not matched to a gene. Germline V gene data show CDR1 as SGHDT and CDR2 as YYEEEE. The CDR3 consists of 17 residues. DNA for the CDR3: TGTGCCAGCAGCTTGGCAGCGGGAGTGCCGAACACCGGGGAGCTGTTTTTT. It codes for CASSLAAGVPNTGELFF.

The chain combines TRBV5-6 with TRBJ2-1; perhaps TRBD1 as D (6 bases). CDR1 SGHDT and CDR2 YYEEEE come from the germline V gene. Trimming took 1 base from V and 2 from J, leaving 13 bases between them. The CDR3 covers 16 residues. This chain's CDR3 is CASSLLDRLTYNEQFF. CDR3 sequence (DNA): TGTGCCAGCAGCTTGTTGGACAGACTCACCTACAATGAGCAGTTCTTC.